The source of this T cell receptor beta chain is a study of blood T cell repertoires in COVID-19. In the original analysis: By means of reference gene primer amplification, nucleated cell counts were estimated. Sequencing was performed with immunoSEQ multiplex PCR; in TCRdb, only in-frame clones are kept and a portion is missing. Clonal size and the V and J genes are those of that table, whereas D and trimming came from the DNA. The sample gives a few hundred thousand clones, nearly 90% of which show up once; about 4.6% is in the top ten. This clonotype was sampled from a woman aged 35 to 49 who had recovered from COVID-19. The source material was peripheral blood.

The DNA of the CDR3 is TGTGCCAGCAGTGACAAAAACACCGGGGAGCTGTTTTTT. Translating gives CASSDKNTGELFF. The rearrangement uses TRBV6-1 and TRBJ2-2; D is unclear. Germline CDR1 is MNHNS and CDR2 is SASEGT. CDR3 size: 13 residues. Trimming removed 3 bases at V and 2 bases at J, with 4 bases between.